Below are 21 T cell receptor beta chains sequenced from a single sample in a study of T cell responses to AZD1222 COVID-19 vaccine. Some clones are missing from TCRdb's copy, which holds only in-frame ones; the method was immunoSEQ multiplex PCR. This sample carries under 80,000 clones, 80% to 85% of them seen once, and the ten largest clones take 21%. This specimen consisted of peripheral blood, obtained on day 0 of AZD1222 vaccination. The receptors stem from an adult in good health.

The chain uses TRBV19 and TRBJ1-1; 8 positions agree with TRBD1. The CDR3 consists of 13 residues. V gave up 5 bases and J gave up 4 bases; unmatched junction bases: 3. Germline V gene sequence: CDR1 LNHDA, CDR2 SQIVND (reference sequence). CDR3 loop: CASSPGTGTEAFF. The CDR3 DNA reads as TGTGCCAGTAGTCCCGGGACAGGCACTGAAGCTTTCTTT.

Written as DNA, the CDR3 is TGTGCCAGCAGCGTATTATACAGGGGTAGCACAGATACGCAGTATTTT. Amino acid sequence: CASSVLYRGSTDTQYF. V gene TRBV9 combines with J gene TRBJ2-3; 7 bases match TRBD1. V lost 1 base and J lost 0; bases outside the gene matches: 5. In germline, CDR1 is SGDLS, CDR2 YYNGEE. The CDR3 loop spans 16 amino acids.

The chain carries TRBV7-2 and TRBJ1-2; D ambiguous. This CDR3 has 12 residues. Germline CDR1 reads SGHTA; CDR2 reads FQGNSA. Trimming cost V 8 bases and J 8 bases, with 15 bases left between them. CDR3: CASGLRVQGYTF. Here the CDR3 DNA reads TGTGCCAGCGGTCTGAGGGTTCAGGGCTACACCTTC.

The chain has TRBV5-8 and TRBJ1-6; perhaps TRBD1 as D (6 bases). V was cut by 3 bases and J by 7 bases, with 8 bases left in between. Germline V gene sequence: CDR1 SGHTS, CDR2 YDEGEE. This CDR3 contains 13 residues. The CDR3 nucleotides are TGTGCCAGCAGCTCCCAGGGGAATTCACCCCTCCACTTT. Its translation is CASSSQGNSPLHF.

The gene calls are TRBV28 and TRBJ1-5, with no clear D. The V end was cut by 4 bases, the J end by 3 bases, with 13 bases between. Germline V lookup: CDR1 MDHEN, CDR2 SYDVKM. This CDR3 is 15 amino acids long. The CDR3 region is CASSSPEGPNQPQHF. The CDR3 DNA is TGTGCCAGCAGTTCCCCGGAGGGCCCCAATCAGCCCCAGCATTTT.

This rearrangement joins TRBV5-1 to TRBJ2-5; D gene uncertain. Germline values: CDR1 SGHRS, CDR2 YFSETQ. The CDR3 sequence is 12 residues long. V shed 0 bases and J shed 2 bases, with 2 bases lying between them. The CDR3 reads CASSLAQETQYF. CDR3 DNA: TGCGCCAGCAGCTTGGCGCAAGAGACCCAGTACTTC.

This chain connects TRBV19 to TRBJ1-4; D remains unclear. The CDR3 runs 14 residues. V was cut by 5 bases and J by 0 bases, with 7 bases left in between. Looked up from germline, CDR1 is LNHDA and CDR2 is SQIVND (reference sequence). The chain's CDR3 is CASSLPATNEKLFF. The CDR3, as DNA: TGTGCCAGTAGTCTACCTGCAACTAATGAAAAACTGTTTTTT. Full variable domain (rest looked up from reference TRBV19 and TRBJ1-4): DGGITQSPKYLFRKEGQNVTLSCEQNLNHDAMYWYRQDPGQGLRLIYYSQIVNDFQKGDIAEGYSVSREKKESFPLTVTSAQKNPTAFYLCASSLPATNEKLFFGSGTQLSVL.

The chain joins TRBV7-8 to TRBJ2-2; 8 bases map to TRBD1. Germline loops: CDR1 SGHVS, CDR2 FQNEAQ. The CDR3 consists of 14 residues. The ends lost 6 bases at V and 0 bases at J; junction bases unmatched: 0. CDR3 region: CASRQGANTGELFF. Here the CDR3 DNA reads TGTGCCAGCAGACAGGGGGCGAACACCGGGGAGCTGTTTTTT.

V usage is TRBV3-1 (or the pseudogene TRBV3-2) and J usage is TRBJ2-7; 10 bases align to TRBD1. This CDR3 comprises 18 residues. Germline V gives CDR1 LGHDT, CDR2 YNNKEL (reference sequence). V was clipped by 1 base and J by 3 bases; unmatched bases: 12. The CDR3 nucleotides are TGTGCCAGCAGCCAAGGTAGACAGGGGGCAAATTCGGTCTACGAGCAGTACTTC. Translated: CASSQGRQGANSVYEQYF.

This chain links TRBV9 with TRBJ2-5; 7 bases align to TRBD2. The trim removed 0 bases at V and 5 bases at J, leaving 10 bases unmatched. CDR1 and CDR2 (germline): SGDLS, YYNGEE. The CDR3 sequence is 16 residues long. CDR3 in amino acids: CASSVGAGGGMETQYF. CDR3 nucleotide sequence: TGTGCCAGCAGCGTAGGGGCCGGCGGGGGTATGGAGACCCAGTACTTC.

The chain joins TRBV30 to TRBJ1-4; 10 nucleotides align to TRBD1. Germline V gene data show CDR1 as GTSNPN and CDR2 as SVGIG (reference sequence). The V segment lost 4 bases and the J segment 9 bases; nucleotides outside the gene matches: 8. This CDR3 is built from 14 residues. The CDR3 coding sequence is TGTGCCTGGAAAGGACAGGGGGGAGGTAAAAAACTGTTTTTT. Amino acid sequence: CAWKGQGGGKKLFF.

This clone showed up just a few times. The chain combines TRBV24-1 with TRBJ1-5; no clear D gene. Germline V gene data show CDR1 as KGHDR and CDR2 as SFDVKD. Trimming shortened V by 5 bases and J by 0 bases, and 7 bases separated the two germline ends. This CDR3 comprises 14 residues. The CDR3 loop is CATSVGYSNQPQHF. The CDR3 region has the DNA TGTGCCACCAGTGTGGGGTATAGCAATCAGCCCCAGCATTTT.

V usage is TRBV29-1 and J usage is TRBJ2-3; 7 bases align to TRBD1. Germline values: CDR1 SQVTM, CDR2 ANQGSEA. Losses at the gene ends were 6 bases for V and 8 bases for J; bases not matched to a gene: 8. CDR3 size: 12 residues. Here the CDR3 reads CSVVIQGRTQYF. The CDR3 DNA reads as TGCAGCGTCGTCATACAGGGGCGTACGCAGTATTTT.

CDR3 DNA sequence: TGTGCCAGCAGCTTGGACCACTATGAGCAGTTCTTC. It codes for CASSLDHYEQFF. The chain has TRBV5-4 and TRBJ2-1; D remains ambiguous. V gave up 0 bases and J gave up 8 bases, with 6 bases separating them. The CDR3 has 12 residues. Germline V lookup: CDR1 SGHNT, CDR2 YYREEE (reference sequence).

V and J are TRBV30 and TRBJ1-2, with 9 nucleotides matching TRBD1. Germline trimming cut 4 bases from V and 1 base from J; bases unmatched to any gene: 7. This CDR3 region has 15 residues. CDR1 GTSNPN and CDR2 SVGIG come from the germline V gene (reference sequence). The CDR3 here is CAWTKTGGNNYGYTF. CDR3 sequence (DNA): TGTGCCTGGACTAAGACAGGGGGTAATAACTATGGCTACACCTTC.

The chain couples TRBV5-1 to TRBJ1-2; TRBD1 matches 7 bases. V lost 6 bases, J lost 10 bases, and 12 bases stayed unmatched. Germline CDR1 is SGHRS and CDR2 is YFSETQ. This CDR3 spans 13 amino acids. The DNA of the CDR3 is TGCGCCAGCACTCCTGACAGGGACGGCTTCTACACCTTC. It translates to CASTPDRDGFYTF.

The chain couples TRBV6-5 to TRBJ2-3; weak D call: TRBD2 (5 bases). CDR3 size: 15 residues. V was trimmed by 0 bases and J by 2 bases, leaving 9 bases between them. Germline V gene sequence: CDR1 MNHEY, CDR2 SVGAGI. CDR3: CASSYSGSFTDTQYF. CDR3 nucleotides: TGTGCCAGCAGTTACTCAGGGAGTTTCACAGATACGCAGTATTTT.

The rearrangement links TRBV29-1 to TRBJ2-7; D gene uncertain. Per the germline V gene, CDR1 is SQVTM and CDR2 is ANQGSEA. Trimming cost V 2 bases and J 0 bases, with 11 bases left between them. The CDR3 length is 14 residues. Here the CDR3 DNA reads TGCAGCGTTGAAATCATCCTCGGCTCCTACGAGCAGTACTTC. Translation gives CSVEIILGSYEQYF.

The J gene is TRBJ2-5, the V gene TRBV6-6, with 7 bases identical to TRBD1. From germline, CDR1 is MNHNY and CDR2 SVGAGI (reference sequence). V was pared by 6 bases and J by 2 bases, with 9 bases of the junction left unmatched. The CDR3 covers 15 residues. CDR3: CASREGARGQETQYF. CDR3 sequence (DNA): TGTGCCAGCAGAGAGGGGGCGAGGGGACAAGAGACCCAGTACTTC.

The rearrangement joins TRBV29-1 to TRBJ1-1; no reliable D call. The length of the CDR3 is 16 residues. Germline-derived CDR1 and CDR2 are SQVTM and ANQGSEA. V lost 0 bases, J lost 0 bases, and 14 bases lay in between. The CDR3 DNA sequence: TGCAGCGTTGAAGATCTGTGGAGGGCTGTGAACACTGAAGCTTTCTTT. Protein sequence: CSVEDLWRAVNTEAFF. Using reference TRBV29-1 and TRBJ1-1 for the parts outside the CDR3, the full variable domain is SAVISQKPSRDICQRGTSLTIQCQVDSQVTMMFWYRQQPGQSLTLIATANQGSEATYESGFVIDKFPISRPNLTFSTLTVSNMSPEDSSIYLCSVEDLWRAVNTEAFFGQGTRLTVV.

The CDR3 DNA reads as TGTGCCAGCAGCTTGGCATGGAGGGGGAATGAAAAACTGTTTTTT. It encodes CASSLAWRGNEKLFF. The J gene is TRBJ1-4, the V gene TRBV5-6; D is perhaps TRBD1 (6 bases). The CDR3 has 15 residues. Trimming removed 0 bases from V and 5 bases from J, with 11 bases in between. Germline CDR1 reads SGHDT; CDR2 reads YYEEEE.